Listed below are T cell receptor beta chains from one sample, sequenced in a study of cytomegalovirus exposure and HLA in healthy donors. Produced via immunoSEQ multiplex PCR; TCRdb's table is partial and in-frame only. The sample lists about 200,000 clones; roughly three quarters were seen once. What was sequenced was PBMCs. These receptors were collected from a woman aged 25 to 39 in good health and CMV-seronegative. Both conserved end residues are part of each CDR3. The D gene is left open where the match is weak. Where a row states a size, it is once, few, many or the class of an expanded clone; other rows omit it.

CDR3 protein | V gene | clone size | D gene
CASRQGNIYGYTF | TRBV6-6 | - | -
CASSFSGGAYTGELFF | TRBV5-1 | - | TRBD2
CASSPALGYSKKNTGELFF | TRBV18 | - | -
CASSQRQGLTEAFF | TRBV27 | - | TRBD1
CAISLTGGSYGYTF | TRBV10-3 | - | TRBD1
CASSFRSSYEQYF | TRBV7-9 | many | -
CAWMQGTTTNEKLFF | TRBV30 | - | -
CASILPGGSNTEAFF | TRBV28 | once | -
CASSHATSASYNEQFF | TRBV4-2 | once | TRBD2
CACSRRNYGYTF | TRBV30 | - | -
CASSTSAVEQYF | TRBV19 | few | -
CASSPGTGHYEQYF | TRBV18 | - | -
CASSHSGTGRYYGYTF | TRBV23-1 | - | TRBD1
CAWSGSLAGVSYEQFF | TRBV30 | - | TRBD2
CASSQLLAGDYEQYF | TRBV4-1 | once | TRBD2
CASSLSLDYYNEQFF | TRBV11-3 | - | -
CSVGGSGGGTDTQYF | TRBV29-1 | - | -
CASRASGGLETQYF | TRBV25-1 | - | TRBD2
CASSSLQTSGKNIQYF | TRBV5-4 | - | TRBD2
CASSLTDIQTGELFF | TRBV5-1 | once | -
CAQPKGGGEVSGANVLTF | TRBV9 | - | -
CASSVAQGAGYGYTF | TRBV9 | - | TRBD1
CASSEAGAGGETQYF | TRBV2 | - | TRBD2
CASSSDRNTEAFF | TRBV6-1 | - | -
CASSPLGLRGSTDTQYF | TRBV18 | - | -
CASRDRGHQQYF | TRBV27 | - | TRBD1
CAISADTGELFF | TRBV10-3 | - | -
CASSPGQVRYEQYF | TRBV28 | few | TRBD1
CASSLVGDNFYEQYF | TRBV11-2 | - | -
CASSRGTGGGYTF | TRBV27 | - | TRBD1
CASSSSSGRQGRWQETQYF | TRBV5-6 | - | TRBD1
CASSLLWAGGSYEQYF | TRBV27 | - | TRBD1
CASSLVQGPDTQYF | TRBV7-2 | - | -
CSVTFDRGGGYTF | TRBV29-1 | - | TRBD1
CASSRRSKETQYF | TRBV4-1 | - | -
CASISPGGNEKLFF | TRBV6-1 | - | -
CASSARHGSNQPQHF | TRBV2 | - | -
CASSFPPGQGKKQYF | TRBV5-4 | - | TRBD1
CASSQQRGPYEQYF | TRBV11-2 | - | TRBD2
CASTKSRRQGASEDLHGYTF | TRBV5-1 | - | TRBD1
CASSFRLATDTQYF | TRBV5-1 | - | -
CASSSLTGDTIYF | TRBV5-1 | - | -
CASSQDLGSSAANEKLFF | TRBV14 | - | -
CAWNRGADTGELFF | TRBV30 | - | -
CASSQTGYEQYF | TRBV16 | - | -
CASTPEVFSTDTQYF | TRBV7-8 | - | -
CASSFRTSGQETQYF | TRBV6-5 | - | TRBD2
CASSSAPGTSSYNEQFF | TRBV7-9 | - | TRBD2
CASSLQGVLNTGELFF | TRBV5-1 | - | TRBD1
CASSFVNNQPQHF | TRBV7-6 | - | -
CASSLTWGMAGGCYTF | TRBV7-3 | - | TRBD1